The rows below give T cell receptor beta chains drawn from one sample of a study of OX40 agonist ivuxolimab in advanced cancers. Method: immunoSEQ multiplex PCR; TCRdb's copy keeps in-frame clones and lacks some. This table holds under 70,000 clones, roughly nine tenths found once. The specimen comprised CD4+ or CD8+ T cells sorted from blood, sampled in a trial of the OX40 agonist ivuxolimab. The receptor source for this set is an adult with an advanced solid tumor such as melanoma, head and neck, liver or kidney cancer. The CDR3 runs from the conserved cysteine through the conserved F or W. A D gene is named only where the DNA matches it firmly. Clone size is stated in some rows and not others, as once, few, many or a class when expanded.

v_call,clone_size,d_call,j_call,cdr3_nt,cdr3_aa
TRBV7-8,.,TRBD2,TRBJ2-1,TGTGCCAGCAGCTTAGTTAGCGGGGGGGCGAATGAGCAGTTCTTC,CASSLVSGGANEQFF
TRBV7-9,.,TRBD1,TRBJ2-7,TGTGCCGGAAGACAGGGGGGGAGAGAGCAGTACTTC,CAGRQGGREQYF
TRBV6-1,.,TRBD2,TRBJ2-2,TGTGCCAGCACCCCGCTAGCGGGGGGGCCCTGGGAGCTGTTTTTT,CASTPLAGGPWELFF
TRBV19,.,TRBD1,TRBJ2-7,TGTGCCAGTAGTTTTAAGACAGGGTCGAGCTCCTACGAGCAGTACTTC,CASSFKTGSSSYEQYF
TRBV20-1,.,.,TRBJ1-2,TGCAGTGCTAAATTCTATGGCTACACCTTC,CSAKFYGYTF
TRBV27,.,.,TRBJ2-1,TGTGCCAGCAGTTGGCAGGGCGGGTACAATGAGCAGTTCTTC,CASSWQGGYNEQFF
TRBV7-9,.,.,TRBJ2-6,TGTGCCAGCAGCTTCTTTAACTCTGGGGCCAACGTCCTGACTTTC,CASSFFNSGANVLTF
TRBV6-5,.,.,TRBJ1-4,TGTGCCAGCAGTTACGGGACCAGGGAGGAGGAAAAACTGTTTTTT,CASSYGTREEEKLFF
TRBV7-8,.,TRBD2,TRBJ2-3,TGTGCCAGCAGCTTAGCACTAGCGGGGGGCACAGATACGCAGTATTTT,CASSLALAGGTDTQYF
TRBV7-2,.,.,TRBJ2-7,TGTGCCAGCAGCCACGGGACTGTCTACGAGCAGTACTTC,CASSHGTVYEQYF
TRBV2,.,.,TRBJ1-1,TGTGCCAGCAGTGAAGGGTGGGGGGTGGTGAACACTGAAGCTTTCTTT,CASSEGWGVVNTEAFF
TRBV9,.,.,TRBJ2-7,TGTGCCAGCAGCGAGGGGTCTGGGCCCTACGAGCAGTACTTC,CASSEGSGPYEQYF
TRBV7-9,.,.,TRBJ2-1,TGTGCCAGCAGCCCCCCAACTGGGTGGGCAGTGGGTCCCTCTGAGCAGTTCTTC,CASSPPTGWAVGPSEQFF
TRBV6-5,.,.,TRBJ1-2,TGTGCCAGCAGTTACAGTGCTGGCTTATATGGCTACACCTTC,CASSYSAGLYGYTF
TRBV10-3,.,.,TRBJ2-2,TGTGCCATCAGTGAAATTGGGGTTGGCGGGGAGCTGTTTTTT,CAISEIGVGGELFF
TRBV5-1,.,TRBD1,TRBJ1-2,TGCGCCAGCAGCGAGGACAGGGTCGGTGGTGGGTATGGCTACACCTTC,CASSEDRVGGGYGYTF
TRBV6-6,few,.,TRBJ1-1,TGTGCCAGCAGTTATCTTCAGAACACTGAAGCTTTCTTT,CASSYLQNTEAFF
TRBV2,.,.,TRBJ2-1,TGTGCCAGCAGGCCTACAGGGAGCTCCTACAATGAGCAGTTCTTC,CASRPTGSSYNEQFF
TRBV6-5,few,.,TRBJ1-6,TGTGCCAGCAGTTACGTGGGGAATTCACCCCTCCACTTT,CASSYVGNSPLHF
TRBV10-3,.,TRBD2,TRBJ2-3,TGTGCCATCAGTGATCTAGCGGGGGAGAGAAGCACAGATACGCAGTATTTT,CAISDLAGERSTDTQYF
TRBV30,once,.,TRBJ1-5,TGTGCCTGGAGGGGAGGGGGGGGGCAGCCCCAGCATTTT,CAWRGGGGQPQHF
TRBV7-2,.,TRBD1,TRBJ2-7,TGTGCCAGCAGCTTCTTCAGGGGGCCCTCCTACGAGCAGTACTTC,CASSFFRGPSYEQYF
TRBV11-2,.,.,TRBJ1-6,TGTGCCAGCAGCCCTGGCTATAATTCACCCCTCCACTTT,CASSPGYNSPLHF
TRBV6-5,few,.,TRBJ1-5,TGTGCCAGCAGTTACTCTGAAGGGAATCAGCCCCAGCATTTT,CASSYSEGNQPQHF
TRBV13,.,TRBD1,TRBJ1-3,TGTGCCAGCAGCAGACGGGGGACAGCCTCCGCTGGAAACACCATATATTTT,CASSRRGTASAGNTIYF
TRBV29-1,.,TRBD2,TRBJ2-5,TGCAGCGTTAGGGGAGCGGGGGCTGAGGGAGAGACCCAGTACTTC,CSVRGAGAEGETQYF
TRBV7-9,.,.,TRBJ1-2,TGTGCCAGCAGCTCGAGGCCGCAGGATGGCTACACCTTC,CASSSRPQDGYTF
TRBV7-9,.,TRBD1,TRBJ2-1,TGTGCCATGGACAGGGGCTTAAACAATGAGCAGTTCTTC,CAMDRGLNNEQFF
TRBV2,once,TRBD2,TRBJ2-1,TGTGCCAGCAGCCCTATAGGACTAGCGGACAATGAGCAGTTCTTC,CASSPIGLADNEQFF
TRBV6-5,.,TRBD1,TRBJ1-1,TGTGCCAGCAGTTCCGTACAGGGGGCTGTAGCTTTCTTT,CASSSVQGAVAFF
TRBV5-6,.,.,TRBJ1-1,TGTGCCAGCAGCTTGGTCGGTCGGATGAACACTGAAGCTTTCTTT,CASSLVGRMNTEAFF
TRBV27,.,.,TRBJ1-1,TGTGCCAGCAGTGTAACAGCAGCCTACACTGAAGCTTTCTTT,CASSVTAAYTEAFF
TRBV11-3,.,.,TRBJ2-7,TGTGCCAGCAGCCCCGTGGACACCCACGAGCAGTACTTC,CASSPVDTHEQYF
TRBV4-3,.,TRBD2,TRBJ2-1,TGCGCCAGCAGCCAAGATCCTCTCACGGGGGGGTACCATGAGCAGTTCTTC,CASSQDPLTGGYHEQFF
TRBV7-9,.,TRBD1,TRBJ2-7,TGTGCCAGCAGCCCAAGGACAGGTAGTCCCTACGAGCAGTACTTC,CASSPRTGSPYEQYF
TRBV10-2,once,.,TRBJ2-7,TGCGCCAGCAAAGGGGGGGAGGGGTTCGAGCAGTACTTC,CASKGGEGFEQYF
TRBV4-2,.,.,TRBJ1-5,TGTGCCAGCAGCCAAGGCCAGTATAGCAATCAGCCCCAGCATTTT,CASSQGQYSNQPQHF
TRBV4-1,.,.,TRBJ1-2,TGCGCCAGCAGCCCCGCCGGGCAGGGACCTTATGGCTACACCTTC,CASSPAGQGPYGYTF
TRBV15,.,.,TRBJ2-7,TGTGCCACCAGCAGAGGGCTACAGGGTTTAGGGTACGAGCAGTACTTC,CATSRGLQGLGYEQYF
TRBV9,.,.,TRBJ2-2,TGTGCCAGCAGCGTAGCTGGGAAGAACACCGGGGAGCTGTTTTTT,CASSVAGKNTGELFF
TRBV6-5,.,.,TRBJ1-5,TGTGCCAGCAGGGGGGACGGCGAACCCCAGCATTTT,CASRGDGEPQHF
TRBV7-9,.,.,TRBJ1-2,TGTGCCAGCAGCTCCCCAGGGGAATTGAACTATGGCTACACCTTC,CASSSPGELNYGYTF
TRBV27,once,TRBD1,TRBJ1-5,TGTGCCAGCAGTTTAACAGGACAGGGCGTCGGAGGACAGCCCCAGCATTTT,CASSLTGQGVGGQPQHF
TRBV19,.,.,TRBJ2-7,TGTGCCAGTAGCCCCTACGTGGTTTCCTACGAGCAGTACTTC,CASSPYVVSYEQYF
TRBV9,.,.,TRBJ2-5,TGTGCCAGCAGCGTAAGGGGCAGGGTCTCTTGGGGGGAGACCCAGTACTTC,CASSVRGRVSWGETQYF
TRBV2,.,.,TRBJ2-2,TGTGCCAGCAGTGAATTGGGCGCGAACACCGGGGAGCTGTTTTTT,CASSELGANTGELFF
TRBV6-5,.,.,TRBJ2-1,TGTGCCACGCTCTCGGGGGACAATGAGCAGTTCTTC,CATLSGDNEQFF
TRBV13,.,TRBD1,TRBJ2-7,TGTGCCAGCAGCTTTCTCAGGGGGCTAGGGTACGAGCAGTACTTC,CASSFLRGLGYEQYF
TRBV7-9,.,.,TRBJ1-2,TGTGCCAGCAGCAGTAGCGGGAACTATGGCTACACCTTC,CASSSSGNYGYTF
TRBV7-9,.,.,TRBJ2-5,TGTGCCAGCACCCTTAGCCTCGACCAAGAGACCCAGTACTTC,CASTLSLDQETQYF
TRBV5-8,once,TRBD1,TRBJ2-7,TGTGCCAGCAGCCTCCCACGACAGGGGCCCGACGGGGGCTACGAGCAGTACTTC,CASSLPRQGPDGGYEQYF